A single sample is the source of the 22 T cell receptor beta chains below, sequenced in a study of tumor-infiltrating lymphocytes in primary liver carcinoma. TCR beta cDNA was reverse-transcribed from 500 to 550 ng of total RNA. The reaction used a constant-region primer and ProtoScript II reverse transcriptase. Libraries for TCR beta were built through three nested multiplex PCR rounds, which together made up a slightly modified ARM-PCR procedure. The two initial PCR rounds, roughly 10 cycles each, used TRBV1-TRBV30 forward and C-beta reverse primers. Each CDR3 protein is one row after TCRdb ran MiXCR on the multiplex PCR reads. The sample consists of 330,000 or so distinct CDR3 sequences, roughly 61% of them appearing once. Researchers drew blood RNA from unsorted whole blood and extracted germline DNA as well. Sample: peripheral blood. The source is a man aged 35 to 55 with primary liver carcinoma and hepatitis B virus infection.

This clonotype is a singleton in its sample. The CDR3 loop is CANILRIPHTLFQETQYF. CDR3 sequence (DNA): TGTGCCAACATCTTAAGAATTCCACACACCCTATTCCAAGAGACCCAGTACTTC. The rearrangement joins TRBV11-2 to TRBJ2-5; D uncertain. The CDR3 totals 18 residues. The germline CDR1 and CDR2 sequences are SGHAT and FQNNGV. Trimming stripped 10 bases from V and 1 base from J, with 28 bases between.

This clonotype was seen repeatedly, ten times or more. V and J are TRBV11-2 and TRBJ2-1; 7 bases agree with TRBD1. Germline V gene data show CDR1 as SGHAT and CDR2 as FQNNGV. J was trimmed by 15 bases and V by 5 bases; bases with no gene match: 7. This CDR3 region has 11 residues. CDR3 sequence reads: CASSVGTVRFF. The CDR3 DNA sequence: TGTGCCAGCAGCGTAGGGACAGTTAGGTTCTTC.

Regarding this clonotype: Just one base apart from a much larger clone, this may be a read error. This chain connects TRBV6-1 to TRBJ2-2; 8 bases map to TRBD1. Germline V CDR1 and CDR2: MNHNS, SASEGT. The CDR3 loop spans 14 amino acids. CDR3 nucleotide sequence: TGTGCCAGCCGACACAGGGGGGACACCGGGAAGCTGTTTTTT. It yields the protein CASRHRGDTGKLFF.

Points on this clonotype: Given a much more abundant clone one base away, this may be a read error. V is TRBV6-5 and J is TRBJ2-7; the D gene is possibly TRBD1 (6 bases). The CDR3 has 14 residues. Trimming stripped 6 bases from V and 3 bases from J, with 15 bases between. Germline V CDR1 and CDR2: MNHEY, SVGAGI. CDR3 DNA sequence: TGTGCCAGCAGCAGCGATGGCAGGGGCTACGAGCAGTACTTC. This encodes CASSSDGRGYEQYF.

The chain uses TRBV11-2 and TRBJ1-4; D gene uncertain. The CDR3 length is 13 residues. Trimming left V 6 bases short and J 7 bases short, with 12 bases between. CDR1 SGHAT and CDR2 FQNNGV come from the germline V gene. In nucleotides, the CDR3 is TGTGCCAGCAGTACATTACTGGGTGAAAAACTGTTTTTT. Amino acid sequence: CASSTLLGEKLFF.

The rearrangement joins TRBV6-1 to TRBJ1-1; 7 bases are shared with TRBD1. Germline V gives CDR1 MNHNS, CDR2 SASEGT. V lost 1 base and J lost 5; bases outside the gene matches: 7. The length of the CDR3 is 15 residues. Here the CDR3 reads CASSEVGGGWTEAFF. The DNA of the CDR3 is TGTGCCAGCAGTGAAGTTGGAGGGGGCTGGACTGAAGCTTTCTTT.

This clonotype appeared many times. The chain combines TRBV4-1 with TRBJ1-1, with 10 nucleotides matching TRBD1. Trimming at V came to 4 bases and at J to 5 bases, leaving 7 bases not matched to a gene. This CDR3 is 15 amino acids long. Germline values: CDR1 MGHRA, CDR2 YSYEKL. The CDR3 here is CASSPRTGGDTEAFF. The CDR3 bases are TGCGCCAGCAGCCCACGGACAGGGGGTGATACTGAAGCTTTCTTT.

This clonotype is a singleton in its sample. The rearrangement links TRBV7-9 to TRBJ1-2; no reliable D call. The CDR3 sequence is 13 residues long. From germline, CDR1 is SEHNR and CDR2 FQNEAQ (reference sequence). Trimming took off 10 bases at V and 4 bases at J, with 16 bases between the two ends. The CDR3, as DNA: TGTGCCACCGCCGCGAGTCTGCTCTATGGCTACACCTTC. Encoded protein: CATAASLLYGYTF.

In the case of this clonotype: A junction end diverges from the germline sequence, so it may reflect a read error. V gene TRBV5-4 combines with J gene TRBJ2-5; tentatively, D is TRBD2 (5 bases). There are 13 residues in the CDR3. CDR1 SGHNT and CDR2 YYREEE come from the germline V gene (reference sequence). The CDR3 spells CVSSPGYRETQYF. CDR3 nucleotide sequence: TGTGTCAGCTCCCCGGGGTACCGAGAGACCCAGTACTTC. The whole variable domain, remainder taken from reference TRBV5-4 and TRBJ2-5, is ETGVTQSPTHLIKTRGQQVTLRCSSQSGHNTVSWYQQALGQGPQFIFQYYREEENGRGNFPPRFSGLQFPNYSSELNVNALELDDSALYLCVSSPGYRETQYFGPGTRLLVL.

Worth noting for this clonotype: This may stem from a read error, because a much larger clone lies one nucleotide away. The chain recombines TRBV4-1 with TRBJ2-1; 8 bases agree with TRBD2. This CDR3 comprises 17 residues. CDR1 and CDR2 (germline): MGHRA, YSYEKL. The trim removed 4 bases at V and 2 bases at J, leaving 10 bases unmatched. This chain's CDR3 is CASSPGIAGSAYNEQFF. The CDR3 DNA is TGCGCCAGCAGCCCCGGGATAGCGGGATCCGCCTACAATGAGCAGTTCTTC.

This clonotype was detected only once. A much larger clone sits a single nucleotide away, making a read error possible. The genes are TRBV5-6 and TRBJ2-7; TRBD1 might be the D (5 bases). CDR1 SGHDT and CDR2 YYEEEE come from the germline V gene. The CDR3 extends over 13 amino acids. The CDR3 spells CASSSGSPYERYF. The CDR3 DNA follows: TGTGCCAGCAGCTCAGGGTCCCCCTACGAGCGGTACTTC.

Worth noting for this clonotype: This may be a read error, as it is one base from a much larger clone. This chain uses TRBV6-2 or TRBV6-3 with TRBJ2-1; 9 nucleotides agree with TRBD2. CDR3 length: 18 amino acids. Germline CDR1 MNHEY, CDR2 SVGEGT. The junction had 13 bases not matched to a gene; V was cut back by 2 bases and J by 5 bases. The CDR3 loop reads CASSYEGGGGLSNNEQFF. The CDR3 DNA reads as TGTGCCAGCAGTTACGAGGGCGGGGGGGGGCTATCCAACAATGAGCAGTTCTTC.

The chain links TRBV5-1 to TRBJ1-2, with 7 bases that match TRBD1. Germline trimming cut 4 bases from V and 5 bases from J; bases unmatched to any gene: 8. CDR1 is SGHRS and CDR2 is YFSETQ in the germline V gene. The CDR3 consists of 14 residues. The CDR3, as DNA: TGCGCCAGCAGCGTGATGGACAGGCGGTATGGCTACACCTTC. It specifies CASSVMDRRYGYTF.

As concerns this clonotype: Its ends do not fully match the called genes, so a read error is possible. Written as DNA, the CDR3 is TGTGACAGCAGTTTATGGTCCGGCGGGGGTTCACCCCTCCACTTT. This sequence encodes CDSSLWSGGGSPLHF. The chain recombines TRBV28 with TRBJ1-6, with D possibly TRBD1 on 5 matching bases. Germline-derived CDR1 and CDR2 are MDHEN and SYDVKM. This CDR3 spans 15 amino acids.

This clonotype was detected only once. The junction differs from germline at one of its ends, possibly a read error. The chain joins TRBV11-2 to TRBJ2-1; 9 bases fit TRBD1. There are 17 residues in the CDR3. Germline CDR1 is SGHAT and CDR2 is FQNNGV. CDR3: CDSSSLIPGQGLNEQLF. In DNA, the CDR3 is TGTGACAGCAGCTCTCTCATCCCGGGACAGGGTCTCAATGAGCAGCTCTTC.

Of note for this clonotype: A much more abundant neighbour one base away suggests this may be a read error. Because it lacks the conserved phenylalanine or tryptophan at the end, this CDR3 is likely a read error. J is TRBJ2-5 and V is TRBV4-3; D is possibly TRBD1 or TRBD2 (6 bases each). CDR1 and CDR2 (germline): LGHNA, YSLEER. CDR3 length: 15 amino acids. The CDR3 DNA is TGTGCCAGCAGCCAGGACGTGGGGGGCGTAGAGACCCAGTACCTC. This sequence encodes CASSQDVGGVETQYL.

Of note for this clonotype: A junction end diverges from the germline sequence, so it may reflect a read error. This rearrangement joins TRBV11-2 to TRBJ1-3, with D possibly matching TRBD1 (6 bases). This CDR3 is 15 amino acids long. Germline lookup yields CDR1 SGHAT and CDR2 FQNNGV. The CDR3 spells CTSSSIRGSGNTMYF. CDR3 nucleotide sequence: TGTACCAGCAGCTCCATCAGGGGCTCTGGAAACACCATGTATTTT.

Concerning this clonotype: At one of its ends the junction is not consistent with the germline gene, which may arise from a read error. The chain recombines TRBV11-2 with TRBJ2-7; 11 bases line up with TRBD1. The CDR3 consists of 16 residues. From germline, CDR1 is SGHAT and CDR2 FQNNGV. CDR3 region: CAGSPYFGTGGYEQYF. CDR3 nucleotides: TGTGCCGGCAGCCCCTACTTCGGGACAGGGGGCTACGAGCAGTACTTC.

The rearrangement links TRBV28 to TRBJ2-5, with 7 bases matching TRBD1. Trimming cost V 4 bases and J 5 bases; bases outside gene matches: 7. The CDR3 has 14 residues. Germline V gene data show CDR1 as MDHEN and CDR2 as SYDVKM. In DNA form, the CDR3 reads TGTGCCAGCAGTTCGGGACAGTCAGGCGAGACCCAGTACTTC. Encoded protein: CASSSGQSGETQYF.

This sequence joins TRBV29-1 and TRBJ2-1, with D maybe TRBD2 (6 bases). V lost 1 base and J lost 2, with 12 bases in between. This CDR3 region has 15 residues. Germline values: CDR1 SQVTM, CDR2 ANQGSEA. CDR3 DNA sequence: TGCAGCGTTGAAGTTAGCGGAAACACCTACAATGAGCAGTTCTTC. Its translation: CSVEVSGNTYNEQFF.

Concerning this clonotype: A much bigger clone sits one base away, suggesting this may be a read error. The chain has TRBV29-1 and TRBJ1-1; D is perhaps TRBD1 (5 bases). The CDR3 runs 15 residues. Germline CDR1 and CDR2: SQVTM and ANQGSEA. The CDR3 bases are TGCAGCGTTGAAGGGCACAGGAGGAGGAACGCTGAAGCTTTCTTT. It yields the protein CSVEGHRRRNAEAFF.

Regarding this clonotype: A single base separates this from a much larger clone, so it may be a read error. This chain joins TRBV30 and TRBJ2-3; D is unresolved. With 8 bases removed from V and 0 bases from J, the gap between germline ends came to 12 bases. The length of the CDR3 is 13 residues. Germline V lookup: CDR1 GTSNPN, CDR2 SVGIG (reference sequence). The CDR3 DNA sequence: TGTGCCGAAAGTAGCAGAAGCACAGATACGCAGTATTTT. Translated, it gives CAESSRSTDTQYF.